These T cell receptor beta chains were read from a single sample in a study of control samples from healthy donors and cancer patients. Clones were sequenced by immunoSEQ multiplex PCR, and TCRdb holds only the in-frame ones, with some missing. In the table there are about 35,000 clones, 80% to 95% of which are singletons. The sequenced sample consisted of PBMCs. Receptors originate from a man in his forties with colorectal cancer. CDR3s include the opening cysteine and the closing phenylalanine or tryptophan. D genes are given only for firm matches. The listing skips clone size in some rows; elsewhere it reads once, few, many or a size class.

j_call clone_size d_call v_call cdr3_aa cdr3_nt
TRBJ2-7 - - TRBV2 CASTQRTSSYEQYF TGTGCCAGCACCCAGCGGACCTCCTCCTACGAGCAGTACTTC
TRBJ1-4 once TRBD1 TRBV3-1/TRBV3-2 CASSPSTGEVGKLFF TGTGCCAGCAGCCCTTCCACAGGGGAGGTAGGAAAACTGTTTTTT
TRBJ2-3 - - TRBV27 CASRAQGSRADTQYF TGTGCCAGCAGAGCGCAAGGTTCCCGAGCAGATACGCAGTATTTT
TRBJ1-2 few - TRBV6-5 CASRPGTQVNYGYTF TGTGCCAGCAGACCCGGGACACAGGTTAACTATGGCTACACCTTC
TRBJ1-4 - - TRBV3-1/TRBV3-2 CASSQGLPATNEKLFF TGTGCCAGCAGCCAAGGTCTCCCCGCAACTAATGAAAAACTGTTTTTT
TRBJ1-3 - TRBD1 TRBV5-1 CASSLGQVLSGNTIYF TGCGCCAGCAGCCTCGGACAGGTATTATCTGGAAACACCATATATTTT
TRBJ1-6 - - TRBV5-1 CASSLASYNSPLHF TGCGCCAGCAGCTTGGCCAGCTATAATTCACCCCTCCACTTT
TRBJ1-5 - - TRBV7-2 CASSPGGSPNQPQHF TGTGCCAGCAGCCCTGGCGGGAGCCCAAATCAGCCCCAGCATTTT
TRBJ2-3 - - TRBV3-1/TRBV3-2 CASSHGAGADTQYF TGTGCCAGCAGCCATGGGGCGGGTGCAGATACGCAGTATTTT
TRBJ1-1 - - TRBV19 CASRSGAVEYTEAFF TGTGCCAGTAGATCGGGGGCCGTCGAGTACACTGAAGCTTTCTTT
TRBJ1-5 - - TRBV2 CASSEQGSNQPQHF TGTGCCAGCAGTGAACAGGGAAGCAATCAGCCCCAGCATTTT
TRBJ2-1 - TRBD1 TRBV11-2 CASSSTGSSYNEQFF TGTGCCAGCAGCTCGACAGGGAGCTCCTACAATGAGCAGTTCTTC
TRBJ2-4 - TRBD2 TRBV9 CASSVGSSGGAIAKNIQYF TGTGCCAGCAGCGTAGGGTCTAGCGGGGGAGCTATAGCCAAAAACATTCAGTACTTC
TRBJ1-4 - - TRBV5-8 CASSSPGKGATNEKLFF TGTGCCAGCAGCTCCCCAGGGAAGGGGGCAACTAATGAAAAACTGTTTTTT
TRBJ1-5 - TRBD1 TRBV30 CAWSGQGAQPQHF TGTGCCTGGAGTGGACAGGGGGCACAGCCCCAGCATTTT
TRBJ2-5 once TRBD2 TRBV4-1 CASSPEVAGAQETQYF TGCGCCAGCTCTCCAGAGGTAGCGGGGGCCCAAGAGACCCAGTACTTC
TRBJ2-1 - - TRBV4-3 CASSQDNIRGDEQFF TGCGCCAGCAGCCAAGATAATATTCGGGGAGATGAGCAGTTCTTC
TRBJ1-4 - - TRBV29-1 CSVGGQLNEKLFF TGCAGCGTCGGGGGGCAGCTTAATGAAAAACTGTTTTTT
TRBJ1-6 - - TRBV6-1 CASQGNSPLHF TGTGCCAGTCAGGGGAATTCACCCCTCCACTTT